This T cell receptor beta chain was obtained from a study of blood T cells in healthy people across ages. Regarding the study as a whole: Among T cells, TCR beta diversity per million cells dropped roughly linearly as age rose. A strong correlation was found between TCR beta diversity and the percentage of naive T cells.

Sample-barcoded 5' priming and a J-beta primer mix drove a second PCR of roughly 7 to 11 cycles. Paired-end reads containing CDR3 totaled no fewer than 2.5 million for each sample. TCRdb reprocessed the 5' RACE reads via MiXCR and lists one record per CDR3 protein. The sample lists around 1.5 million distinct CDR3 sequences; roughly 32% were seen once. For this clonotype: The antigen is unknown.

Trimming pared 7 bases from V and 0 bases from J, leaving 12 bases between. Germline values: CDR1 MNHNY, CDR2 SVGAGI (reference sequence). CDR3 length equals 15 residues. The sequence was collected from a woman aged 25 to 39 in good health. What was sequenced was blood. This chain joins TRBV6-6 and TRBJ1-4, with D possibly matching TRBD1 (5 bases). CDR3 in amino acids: CASNPGGATNEKLFF. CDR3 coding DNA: TGTGCCAGCAACCCGGGAGGGGCAACTAATGAAAAACTGTTTTTT.